Listed below are T cell receptor beta chains from one sample, sequenced in a study of cytomegalovirus exposure and HLA in healthy donors. The data were produced by immunoSEQ multiplex PCR, yet TCRdb's version contains in-frame clones alone and is incomplete. The sample lists about 96,000 clones, 64% occurring once. The sequencing input was PBMCs. The source of these receptors is a man between 60 and 75 years old in good health and CMV-seronegative. Both conserved end residues are part of each CDR3. A D gene is named only where the DNA matches it firmly. Clone size is stated in some rows and not others, as once, few, many or a class when expanded.

>TRBJ2-1|TRBD2|TRBV9|NA
CASSLTSGGANEQFF
TGTGCCAGCAGTTTGACTAGCGGGGGGGCCAATGAGCAGTTCTTC
>TRBJ1-4|NA|TRBV5-4|NA
CASSLGGSSTNEKLFF
TGTGCCAGCAGCTTGGGCGGATCCTCAACTAATGAAAAACTGTTTTTT
>TRBJ2-3|TRBD2|TRBV19|few
CASSITSGLESDTQYF
TGTGCCAGTAGTATAACTAGCGGGTTAGAATCAGATACGCAGTATTTT
>TRBJ2-3|NA|TRBV7-2|NA
CASSLVVDTQYF
TGTGCCAGCAGCTTAGTCGTCGATACGCAGTATTTT
>TRBJ2-7|TRBD1|TRBV7-3|NA
CASSLGTGNLEQYF
TGTGCCAGCAGCTTAGGGACAGGGAATCTCGAGCAGTACTTC
>TRBJ1-1|NA|TRBV6-6|few
CASSYGRAYTEAFF
TGTGCCAGCAGTTACGGCAGGGCCTACACTGAAGCTTTCTTT
>TRBJ1-1|NA|TRBV27|few
CASSFLTGTTGAFF
TGTGCCAGCAGTTTCCTTACAGGGACAACCGGAGCTTTCTTT
>TRBJ2-7|TRBD1|TRBV16|NA
CASSPGQGTDEQYF
TGTGCCAGCAGCCCGGGACAGGGGACGGATGAGCAGTACTTC
>TRBJ1-2|NA|TRBV15|NA
CATSRDVGSKANYGYTF
TGTGCCACCAGCAGAGATGTCGGGAGCAAAGCTAACTATGGCTACACCTTC
>TRBJ2-2|NA|TRBV27|once
CASTAGELFF
TGTGCCAGCACTGCCGGGGAGCTGTTTTTT
>TRBJ2-1|TRBD1|TRBV19|NA
CASSLQGPKTGEQFF
TGTGCCAGTAGTCTACAGGGGCCCAAGACTGGTGAGCAGTTCTTC
>TRBJ2-7|TRBD1|TRBV19|few
CASSRQGGYEQYF
TGTGCCAGTAGCCGACAGGGGGGGTACGAGCAGTACTTC
>TRBJ1-2|NA|TRBV5-1|NA
CASSLNPGPNYGYTF
TGCGCCAGCAGCTTGAATCCAGGGCCTAACTATGGCTACACCTTC
>TRBJ1-5|TRBD1|TRBV19|NA
CGSNPGTGMGNQPQHF
TGTGGCAGTAATCCCGGGACAGGGATGGGCAATCAGCCCCAGCATTTT
>TRBJ2-7|TRBD1|TRBV28|NA
CASTIPGQALPYEQYF
TGTGCCAGCACCATACCGGGACAGGCCCTTCCCTACGAGCAGTACTTC
>TRBJ1-2|TRBD1|TRBV15|NA
CATSRGGQGANYGCTF
TGTGCCACCAGCAGAGGGGGACAGGGGGCTAATTATGGCTGCACCTTC